The next 4 T cell receptor beta chains were all read from a single sample in a study of TIL therapy for anti-PD-1-resistant metastatic lung cancer. Sequencing used immunoSEQ v3. TCRdb's table, derived via immunoSEQ multiplex PCR, lists solely in-frame clones and lacks some. The sample includes some 11,000 clones, about three fifths of them seen just once. Time point meaning: pre-treatment sample, taken before nivolumab and TIL therapy. Tumor tissue came from excised metastases, mostly pleural nodules or supraclavicular lymph nodes. Sequencing was performed on tumor tissue, taken at baseline. The receptors here all came from a person aged 25 to 85 with non-small cell lung cancer.

The J gene is TRBJ2-1, the V gene TRBV5-1; 10 bases are shared with TRBD1. This CDR3 is 16 amino acids long. Germline V CDR1 and CDR2: SGHRS, YFSETQ. V was clipped by 1 base and J by 5 bases; unmatched bases: 6. The CDR3 nucleotides read TGCGCCAGCAGCTTGTCCCCAGGACAGGGGGACAATGAGCAGTTCTTC. Its protein product is CASSLSPGQGDNEQFF. Full variable domain (remainder filled in from reference TRBV5-1 and TRBJ2-1): KAGVTQTPRYLIKTRGQQVTLSCSPISGHRSVSWYQQTPGQGLQFLFEYFSETQRNKGNFPGRFSGRQFSNSRSEMNVSTLELGDSALYLCASSLSPGQGDNEQFFGPGTRLTVL.

The V call is TRBV6-5, the J call TRBJ1-2; D is possibly TRBD1 (6 bases). This CDR3 spans 14 amino acids. Trimming cost V 6 bases and J 7 bases, with 18 bases left between them. Germline assignment: CDR1 MNHEY and CDR2 SVGAGI. The CDR3, as DNA: TGTGCCAGCAGCCCGGAGGGGGGTCGGTTTGGCTACACCTTC. As protein: CASSPEGGRFGYTF.

The chain uses TRBV19 and TRBJ1-2; TRBD1 aligns across 8 bases. The junction had 12 bases not matched to a gene; V was cut back by 3 bases and J by 6 bases. The CDR3 totals 16 residues. Per germline, CDR1 LNHDA and CDR2 SQIVND (reference sequence). The CDR3 is CASSIGIADRVDGYTF. CDR3 coding DNA: TGTGCCAGTAGTATTGGTATAGCGGACAGGGTAGATGGCTACACCTTC.

This clone occurred once. The chain couples TRBV6-6 to TRBJ1-1, with TRBD1 as a possible D gene (6 bases). CDR1 is MNHNY and CDR2 is SVGAGI in the germline V gene (reference sequence). V lost 2 bases and J 0 bases, leaving 7 bases between the germline ends. The CDR3 is 14 amino acids. CDR3 sequence reads: CASSYTGMNTEAFF. DNA of the CDR3: TGTGCCAGCAGTTACACAGGGATGAACACTGAAGCTTTCTTT.